The clone carrying this T cell receptor beta chain appeared a single time. This sample stems from a study of blood T cell repertoires in COVID-19. Whole-study context: There were acute and convalescent COVID-19 samples, and they came from the United States, Italy and Spain.

The CDR3 extends over 13 amino acids. V was pared by 6 bases and J by 2 bases, with 10 bases between. Profiled with immunoSEQ multiplex PCR; TCRdb holds only in-frame clones, not every one. The data contain 100,000 to 150,000 clones, about 70% of them singletons. The sequenced material came from peripheral blood. This TCR derives from an older woman with acute or convalescent COVID-19. The V gene is TRBV12-3 or TRBV12-4, the J gene TRBJ2-5; a weak D match, TRBD2 (6 bases). The CDR3 sequence: CASSRGFQETQYF. DNA for the CDR3: TGTGCCAGCAGCCGGGGGTTTCAAGAGACCCAGTACTTC.